The rows below give T cell receptor beta chains drawn from one sample of a study of CD8+CD57+ T cells in acquired aplastic anemia. In TCRdb, the reads were re-called with MiXCR into one record per CDR3 protein. The data show some 48,000 distinct CDR3 sequences, approximately 78% seen once. Sample: sorted CD4+, CD8+, or CD8+CD57+ T cells (not recorded which) from PBMCs. These receptors were collected from a human donor in good health, serving as a control. Each CDR3 is given without its conserved first and last residue. Each record gives: V gene, CDR3 length, CDR3 protein.

>TRBV12-3/TRBV12-4|14
ASSLSRDRVQETQY
>TRBV14|10
ASSFSRNEQF
>TRBV15|17
ATSRDQGRELAISYEQY
>TRBV9|13
ASSVGELPNYEQY
>TRBV6-4|11
ASSERPNSPLH
>TRBV19|11
ASKGQGRNEQY
>TRBV25-1|13
ASSPGILANYGYT
>TRBV19|11
ASSIRGNQPQH
>TRBV7-9|11
ASSLTRGETQY
>TRBV20-1|13
SANTGRSANYGYT
>TRBV2|12
ASMRDSLPGEQF
>TRBV19|13
ASSTSTGRNSPLH
>TRBV15|14
ATSREGTRSTDTQY
>TRBV7-2|13
ASRPGGAAGNTIY
>TRBV20-1|12
SASSQKTTATQY
>TRBV29-1|13
SVASGESSGNTIY
>TRBV6-1|11
ASDGVSSYEQY
>TRBV9|12
ASSVGWANYEAF
>TRBV20-1|12
SPVRGGTNYGYT
>TRBV15|7
ATRGELF
>TRBV11-2|14
ASSLVAGMGNQPQH
>TRBV6-1|9
ASRQGDQAF
>TRBV10-3|12
AISESRERQPQH
>TRBV19|13
ASSISSGQQETQY
>TRBV2|13
ASSLAGASSYEQY
>TRBV29-1|13
SVEVAGRNTGELF
>TRBV28|13
ASSSSSGRAGELF
>TRBV7-9|10
ASSFPGEKLF
>TRBV12-3/TRBV12-4|12
ASSASGKSGEQY
>TRBV12-3/TRBV12-4|11
ASSPPRAPVQY
>TRBV2|13
ASSTSGGAVYEQF
>TRBV3-1|12
ASSQVVLNSPLH
>TRBV3-1|13
ASSDRVGSYNEQF
>TRBV7-9|10
ASSPQGNEQF
>TRBV19|13
ASSIWGLTNYGYT
>TRBV15|11
ATSSISGEEQY
>TRBV2|12
ASSVTGRGYEQY
>TRBV19|13
ASSLDRGGDSPLH
>TRBV3-1|9
ASVQNTEAF
>TRBV20-1|13
SASLSGASTDTQY
>TRBV2|11
ASSTRDREEAF
>TRBV5-1|13
ASSLGQGDNSPLH